Each of the 24 T cell receptor beta chains below was sequenced from the same sample in a study of T-cell reconstitution after alpha-beta-depleted transplantation in children. Unique molecular identifiers tagged the TCRbeta library. TCRdb called the PCR reads again in MiXCR, with one record for every CDR3 protein. The sample shows over 400,000 distinct CDR3 sequences, 12% of them seen only once. This specimen consisted of PBMCs from the stem cell graft donor, obtained from the stem cell graft. Source of these receptors: a human donor who donated a stem cell graft to a child with combined immunodeficiency.

This clonotype occurred a few times. This rearrangement joins TRBV29-1 to TRBJ2-3; no definite D call. The CDR3 contains 13 residues. Trimming stripped 5 bases from V and 3 bases from J, with 12 bases between. Germline V CDR1 and CDR2: SQVTM, ANQGSEA. CDR3 sequence (DNA): TGCAGCGTTCGGAAGGACGGGACAGATACGCAGTATTTT. This gives the protein CSVRKDGTDTQYF.

This clonotype showed up just a few times. With a much larger clone just one base away, this may be a read error. The rearrangement joins TRBV9 to TRBJ2-3; 8 bases are shared with TRBD2. Looked up from germline, CDR1 is SGDLS and CDR2 is YYNGEE. Trimming took 4 bases from V and 1 from J; bases not matched to a gene: 8. This CDR3 is 16 amino acids long. The CDR3 loop is CASSRIAGMGTDTQYF. As DNA, the CDR3 is TGTGCCAGCAGCCGAATAGCGGGAATGGGCACAGATACGCAGTATTTT.

V is TRBV4-3 and J is TRBJ2-6; D call uncertain. The germline V gene encodes CDR1 LGHNA and CDR2 YSLEER. Trimming pared 1 base from V and 4 bases from J, leaving 11 bases between. This CDR3 region has 16 residues. The DNA of the CDR3 is TGCGCCAGCAGCCAAGTATACGGTACGGGGGCCAACGTCCTGACTTTC. The encoded protein is CASSQVYGTGANVLTF.

The rearrangement joins TRBV10-3 to TRBJ1-2; 11 bases fit TRBD1. The junction had 8 bases not matched to a gene; V was cut back by 6 bases and J by 8 bases. This CDR3 is 14 amino acids long. Germline V CDR1 and CDR2: ENHRY, SYGVKD. The CDR3 is CAIRPGQGAKGYTF. In nucleotides, the CDR3 is TGTGCCATCAGACCCGGACAGGGGGCGAAGGGCTACACCTTC.

The gene calls are TRBV3-1 and TRBJ2-7; TRBD2 agrees at 7 bases. V lost 6 bases to trimming and J lost 0 bases; unmatched junction nucleotides: 5. The CDR3 has 14 amino acids. Per the germline V gene, CDR1 is LGHDT and CDR2 is YNNKEL (reference sequence). The CDR3 here is CASSPSGYSYEQYF. The CDR3 coding sequence is TGTGCCAGCAGTCCTAGCGGCTACTCCTACGAGCAGTACTTC.

Many counts were recorded for this clonotype. The J gene is TRBJ2-6, the V gene TRBV7-9; D is unresolved. The CDR3 is made up of 16 amino acids. Between the trimmed V and J ends, which lost 5 bases and 1 base, there was a span of 12 bases. Germline CDR1 and CDR2: SEHNR and FQNEAQ (reference sequence). CDR3 region: CASSPGDFSGANVLTF. CDR3 coding DNA: TGTGCCAGCAGCCCAGGAGACTTTTCTGGGGCCAACGTCCTGACTTTC.

This clonotype was picked up many times. The gene calls are TRBV7-2 and TRBJ1-4, with D maybe TRBD1 (6 bases). Trimming cost V 4 bases and J 3 bases, with 15 bases left between them. Germline-derived CDR1 and CDR2 are SGHTA and FQGNSA. The CDR3 sequence is 16 residues long. The CDR3 sequence: CASSSYHRDPNEKLFF. CDR3 coding DNA: TGTGCCAGCAGCTCTTACCACAGGGACCCTAATGAAAAACTGTTTTTT.

This clonotype has a handful of counts. The chain has TRBV5-1 and TRBJ2-1; 9 bases align to TRBD1. Looked up from germline, CDR1 is SGHRS and CDR2 is YFSETQ. This CDR3 spans 15 amino acids. The V and J ends lost 0 bases and 9 bases, in that order; junction bases with no gene match: 7. The CDR3 loop reads CASSLEQGAQGEQFF. CDR3 sequence (DNA): TGCGCCAGCAGCTTGGAACAGGGGGCGCAGGGTGAGCAGTTCTTC.

V and J are TRBV24-1 and TRBJ2-7; TRBD2 might be the D (6 bases). Trimming cost V 9 bases and J 3 bases, with 14 bases left between them. The CDR3 runs 13 residues. Germline CDR1 KGHDR, CDR2 SFDVKD. This chain's CDR3 is CATEEAGGYEQYF. In DNA form, the CDR3 reads TGTGCCACCGAGGAAGCGGGCGGCTACGAGCAGTACTTC.

This clonotype was detected ten times or more. CDR3 loop: CASSLEGRSSYNEQFF. For the CDR3, the DNA is TGTGCCAGCAGTTTAGAGGGGCGCAGCTCCTACAATGAGCAGTTCTTC. The chain has TRBV27 and TRBJ2-1; D assignment may be TRBD1 or TRBD2 (5 bases each). Trimming removed 2 bases at V and 0 bases at J, with 11 bases between. The CDR3 runs 16 residues. Germline V gives CDR1 MNHEY, CDR2 SMNVEV (reference sequence).

This clonotype occurred a few times. The V gene is TRBV28, the J gene TRBJ1-5; TRBD1 is a possible D gene (6 bases). This CDR3 is built from 18 residues. Deletions cut 4 bases from V and 3 bases from J, with 22 bases between. CDR1 and CDR2 from the germline V gene are MDHEN and SYDVKM. CDR3: CASSSPRFRGGNNQPQHF. DNA of the CDR3: TGTGCCAGCAGTTCGCCGCGGTTTAGGGGGGGGAACAATCAGCCCCAGCATTTT. Filled out from reference TRBV28 and TRBJ1-5, the complete variable domain reads DVKVTQSSRYLVKRTGEKVFLECVQDMDHENMFWYRQDPGLGLRLIYFSYDVKMKEKGDIPEGYSVSREKKERFSLILESASTNQTSMYLCASSSPRFRGGNNQPQHFGDGTRLSIL.

The chain employs TRBV12-3 or TRBV12-4 and TRBJ2-1; D is ambiguous. V shed 5 bases and J shed 2 bases, with 19 bases lying between them. The CDR3 consists of 17 residues. The CDR3 is CASSPGQVFATYNEQFF. For the CDR3, the DNA is TGTGCCAGCAGTCCCGGCCAGGTCTTCGCCACCTACAATGAGCAGTTCTTC.

This clonotype was recorded many times. The rearrangement links TRBV7-6 to TRBJ2-3; perhaps TRBD1 as D (6 bases). V lost 4 bases and J 3 bases, leaving 11 bases between the germline ends. Germline V gene sequence: CDR1 SGHVS, CDR2 FNYEAQ. The CDR3 runs to 14 residues. The CDR3 sequence: CASSSGVVTDTQYF. CDR3 coding DNA: TGTGCCAGCAGCTCAGGGGTAGTAACAGATACGCAGTATTTT.

The rearrangement uses TRBV6-2 or TRBV6-3 and TRBJ2-1; weak D call: TRBD2 (6 bases). Germline-derived CDR1 and CDR2 are MNHEY and SVGEGT. The CDR3 runs 17 residues. V was pared by 5 bases and J by 5 bases, with 22 bases between. This CDR3 reads CASSPRDIGRKDNEQFF. In nucleotides, the CDR3 is TGTGCCAGCAGTCCACGGGATATCGGGAGAAAGGACAATGAGCAGTTCTTC.

This clonotype came up a few times. This sequence joins TRBV4-2 and TRBJ2-3, with 12 nucleotides matching TRBD2. With V trimmed by 8 bases and J by 2 bases, 5 bases remained unmatched. The length of the CDR3 is 15 residues. Germline V CDR1 and CDR2: LGHNA, YNFKEQ. CDR3 region: CASRLAGGSTDTQYF. CDR3 in DNA: TGTGCCAGCCGTCTAGCGGGGGGGTCCACAGATACGCAGTATTTT.

This clonotype was detected a few times. The chain combines TRBV5-6 with TRBJ2-7; TRBD2 agrees at 7 bases. This CDR3 region has 15 residues. In germline, CDR1 is SGHDT, CDR2 YYEEEE. V shed 0 bases, J shed 5 bases, and the junction held 8 bases outside the gene matches. The CDR3 DNA sequence: TGTGCCAGCAGCTTGGTCGACGGGAGGATCCACGAGCAGTACTTC. It encodes CASSLVDGRIHEQYF.

This clonotype was observed a handful of times. V is TRBV7-6 and J is TRBJ2-3, with 8 nucleotides matching TRBD2. V trimming: 2 bases; J trimming: 6 bases; junction bases outside the gene matches: 7. CDR3 length: 15 residues. The germline gives CDR1 SGHVS, CDR2 FNYEAQ. The CDR3 here is CASSLNSGRGDTQYF. The CDR3, as DNA: TGTGCCAGCAGCTTAAACAGCGGGAGAGGGGATACGCAGTATTTT.

This clonotype was seen only a few times. This rearrangement joins TRBV10-3 to TRBJ2-1; D may be TRBD2 (6 bases). CDR3 length: 15 residues. From germline, CDR1 is ENHRY and CDR2 SYGVKD. Trimming took off 3 bases at V and 6 bases at J, with 15 bases between the two ends. This CDR3 is CAISERSGLSNEQFF. DNA of the CDR3: TGTGCCATCAGTGAAAGGTCGGGACTGAGCAATGAGCAGTTCTTC.

DNA for the CDR3: TGTGCCAGCAGCGAAACAGGTCAAGAGACCCAGTACTTC. Its translation is CASSETGQETQYF. The chain is built from TRBV14 and TRBJ2-5; tentative D call: TRBD1 (5 bases). The CDR3 contains 13 residues. Germline V gene lookup returns CDR1 SGHDN and CDR2 FVKESK. Trimming cost V 5 bases and J 2 bases, with 9 bases left between them.

This clonotype was detected ten times or more. This chain connects TRBV12-3 or TRBV12-4 to TRBJ2-1; D uncertain. Trimming removed 0 bases at V and 8 bases at J, with 5 bases between. The CDR3 contains 12 residues. The chain's CDR3 is CASSLAFDEQFF. CDR3 bases: TGTGCCAGCAGTTTAGCGTTTGATGAGCAGTTCTTC.

The V gene is TRBV7-8, the J gene TRBJ1-5; 9 nucleotides agree with TRBD1. This CDR3 has 17 residues. Trimming cost V 5 bases and J 0 bases; bases outside gene matches: 8. Germline values: CDR1 SGHVS, CDR2 FQNEAQ. The CDR3 region has the DNA TGTGCCAGCAGCACCGGGACAGGGACGAATAGCAATCAGCCCCAGCATTTT. Amino acid sequence: CASSTGTGTNSNQPQHF.

This clonotype was picked up many times. The rearrangement links TRBV24-1 to TRBJ2-1; possible D gene TRBD2, 6 bases. This CDR3 region has 13 residues. The germline V gene encodes CDR1 KGHDR and CDR2 SFDVKD. V was pared by 8 bases and J by 0 bases, with 7 bases between. The CDR3 DNA is TGTGCCACCACGGACTACTCCTACAATGAGCAGTTCTTC. This codes for CATTDYSYNEQFF.

The chain joins TRBV20-1 to TRBJ2-7; tentatively, D is TRBD1 (6 bases). Germline loops: CDR1 DFQATT, CDR2 SNEGSKA (reference sequence). There are 13 residues in the CDR3. Between the trimmed V and J ends, which lost 5 bases and 6 bases, there was a span of 17 bases. Here the CDR3 reads CSALNREPGEQYF. CDR3 nucleotide sequence: TGCAGTGCTTTAAACAGGGAACCCGGCGAGCAGTACTTC.

Only a few counts were recorded for this clonotype. The rearrangement uses TRBV7-9 and TRBJ2-7; tentative D call: TRBD1 (6 bases). The ends were cut back, 4 bases at V and 3 bases at J, with 7 bases in the middle. The CDR3 is made up of 12 amino acids. Germline V gene lookup returns CDR1 SEHNR and CDR2 FQNEAQ (reference sequence). CDR3 sequence (DNA): TGTGCCAGCAGCTGGGACATCTACGAGCAGTACTTC. Translation gives CASSWDIYEQYF.